One sample yielded the 27 T cell receptor beta chains listed below, sequenced in a study of vaccination effects on CD4 cells after COVID-19. Antigen-specific CD4+ T cell clonotypes were called by their expansion after viral peptide-pool culture in ViraFEST. Following a roughly eleven-day culture, CD4+ T cells were purified. Nucleocapsid antibodies stayed negative before and after vaccination, showing no earlier SARS-CoV-2 infection. This table comes from immunoSEQ multiplex PCR, and its TCRdb copy is limited to in-frame clones, with some not included. The sample gives tens of thousands of clones, around 77% of which show up once; 2.9% is in the top ten. For these receptors, no antigen is known. This specimen was CD4+ T cells from PBMCs cultured with HCoV-NL63 spike peptides, taken before COVID-19 vaccination. The receptors come from a human donor who received a COVID-19 vaccine.

This chain connects TRBV6-5 to TRBJ1-2; 7 bases fit TRBD1. This CDR3 spans 16 amino acids. The junction had 10 bases not matched to a gene; V was cut back by 0 bases and J by 6 bases. Germline CDR1 and CDR2: MNHEY and SVGAGI. This chain's CDR3 is CASSYSVLGGTDGYTF. The CDR3 DNA is TGTGCCAGCAGTTACTCCGTACTTGGAGGGACAGATGGCTACACCTTC.

V is TRBV6-5 and J is TRBJ2-2; D possibly corresponds to TRBD2 (5 bases). Germline V gives CDR1 MNHEY, CDR2 SVGAGI. The CDR3 is made up of 14 amino acids. Trimming pared 7 bases from V and 4 bases from J, leaving 13 bases between. In DNA form, the CDR3 reads TGTGCCAGCAAAAGAGCTAGCAGCACCGGGGAGCTGTTTTTT. This sequence encodes CASKRASSTGELFF.

The J gene is TRBJ2-5, the V gene TRBV15; possibly TRBD1 for D (6 bases). Trimming cost V 6 bases and J 2 bases, with 13 bases left between them. This CDR3 has 14 residues. CDR1 is LNHNV, CDR2 YYDKDF, per germline (reference sequence). The CDR3 DNA sequence: TGTGCCACCAGTTCGACAGGTCATCAAGAGACCCAGTACTTC. Translation: CATSSTGHQETQYF.

The chain carries TRBV24-1 and TRBJ2-7, with D unresolved. The CDR3 totals 12 residues. Deletions cut 6 bases from V and 5 bases from J, with 10 bases between. The germline gives CDR1 KGHDR, CDR2 SFDVKD. The DNA of the CDR3 is TGTGCCACCAGTTTAGGGCCAAACGAGCAGTACGTC. The encoded protein is CATSLGPNEQYV.

The V call is TRBV24-1, the J call TRBJ2-5; D is possibly TRBD1 or TRBD2 (7 bases each). The V end lost 9 bases, the J end lost 4 bases, and 14 bases lay between the germline ends. The CDR3 is 13 amino acids. Germline-derived CDR1 and CDR2 are KGHDR and SFDVKD. For the CDR3, the DNA is TGTGCCACCGCTCAGGGGGGGGCAGAGACCCAGTACTTC. It specifies CATAQGGAETQYF.

V and J are TRBV3-1 (or the pseudogene TRBV3-2) and TRBJ2-3; 11 positions agree with TRBD2. The J segment lost 11 bases and the V segment lost 2 bases, leaving 0 bases of the junction unmatched. Germline values: CDR1 LGHDT, CDR2 YNNKEL (reference sequence). The CDR3 sequence is 12 residues long. The CDR3 spells CASSQTSGRQYF. The CDR3 coding sequence is TGTGCCAGCAGCCAAACTAGCGGGAGGCAGTATTTT.

This sequence joins TRBV6-5 and TRBJ2-5, with 7 bases that match TRBD1. V dropped 5 bases and J dropped 5; count of bases not matched to a gene: 8. The CDR3 is made up of 14 amino acids. The germline CDR1 and CDR2 sequences are MNHEY and SVGAGI. The CDR3 coding sequence is TGTGCCAGCAGTCAATACAGGGGATGGGAGACCCAGTACTTC. It encodes CASSQYRGWETQYF.

The rearrangement uses TRBV4-1 and TRBJ1-5; the D gene is possibly TRBD1 (6 bases). The CDR3 contains 14 residues. Germline CDR1 reads MGHRA; CDR2 reads YSYEKL. Trimming removed 4 bases from V and 3 bases from J, with 10 bases in between. CDR3 loop: CASSLGQTNQPQHF. CDR3 DNA sequence: TGCGCCAGCAGCCTTGGACAGACCAATCAGCCCCAGCATTTT.

This sequence joins TRBV19 and TRBJ2-1; D possibly corresponds to TRBD2 (5 bases). The V gene lost 4 bases and the J gene lost 10 bases, with 14 bases spanning the gap. The CDR3 runs to 13 residues. Germline V gives CDR1 LNHDA, CDR2 SQIVND (reference sequence). This chain's CDR3 is CASSTSAGTEQFF. CDR3 nucleotide sequence: TGTGCCAGTAGTACCTCGGCGGGCACCGAGCAGTTCTTC.

This chain uses TRBV19 with TRBJ1-1; the match to TRBD1 covers 9 bases. Trimming at V came to 6 bases and at J to 3 bases, leaving 17 bases not matched to a gene. This CDR3 is 18 amino acids long. CDR1 and CDR2 from the germline V gene are LNHDA and SQIVND (reference sequence). DNA for the CDR3: TGTGCCAGTAGCCTTCCGAGGAAACAGGGGGCAATGTACACTGAAGCTTTCTTT. Translating gives CASSLPRKQGAMYTEAFF.

The chain joins TRBV30 to TRBJ2-3; D is unclear. The CDR3 length is 14 residues. Germline V gene sequence: CDR1 GTSNPN, CDR2 SVGIG (reference sequence). V gave up 0 bases and J gave up 1 base, with 8 bases separating them. In DNA form, the CDR3 reads TGTGCCTGGAGTGTAACCGGAGGCACAGATACGCAGTATTTT. Translating gives CAWSVTGGTDTQYF.

The sample holds a few counts of this clone. This chain uses TRBV5-1 with TRBJ1-2; 7 positions agree with TRBD1. V shed 0 bases, J shed 6 bases, and the junction held 5 bases outside the gene matches. CDR1 is SGHRS and CDR2 is YFSETQ in the germline V gene. CDR3 length equals 14 residues. The CDR3 loop is CASSLGPGGDGYTF. Here the CDR3 DNA reads TGCGCCAGCAGCTTGGGGCCAGGGGGGGATGGCTACACCTTC.

This clone was detected only once. The chain couples TRBV7-2 to TRBJ2-1; no clear D gene. V shed 5 bases and J shed 7 bases, with 9 bases lying between them. The germline V gene has CDR1 SGHTA and CDR2 FQGNSA. The CDR3 length is 12 residues. The DNA for the CDR3 is TGTGCCAGCAGCCAATTTGTGAATGAGCAGTTCTTC. This gives the protein CASSQFVNEQFF. The whole variable domain, filled in from reference TRBV7-2 and TRBJ2-1, reads GAGVSQSPSNKVTEKGKDVELRCDPISGHTALYWYRQSLGQGLEFLIYFQGNSAPDKSGLPSDRFSAERTGGSVSTLTIQRTQQEDSAVYLCASSQFVNEQFFGPGTRLTVL.

The chain employs TRBV18 and TRBJ2-2; TRBD1 is a possible D gene (5 bases). The length of the CDR3 is 15 residues. Germline CDR1 is KGHSH and CDR2 is LQKENI. V lost 2 bases and J lost 4, with 11 bases in between. In DNA, the CDR3 is TGTGCCAGCTCACCAGAATCAGGGTCCACCGGGGAGCTGTTTTTT. Translated, it gives CASSPESGSTGELFF.

The gene calls are TRBV14 and TRBJ1-2, with 9 bases aligning to TRBD1. Per germline, CDR1 SGHDN and CDR2 FVKESK. CDR3 length: 16 residues. V gave up 4 bases and J gave up 4 bases; unmatched junction bases: 10. The CDR3 region has the DNA TGTGCCAGCAGCCGGATGACAGGGGGTTTTGGCTATGGCTACACCTTC. It yields the protein CASSRMTGGFGYGYTF.

The V and J genes are TRBV5-1 and TRBJ1-1; a possible D gene is TRBD1 (5 bases). Per the germline V gene, CDR1 is SGHRS and CDR2 is YFSETQ. The V gene lost 7 bases and the J gene lost 5 bases, with 15 bases spanning the gap. This CDR3 is built from 13 residues. The CDR3 is CASQRVEGTEAFF. The CDR3 DNA reads TGCGCCAGCCAACGAGTGGAGGGGACTGAAGCTTTCTTT.

This clone was recorded once. The V call is TRBV3-1 (or the pseudogene TRBV3-2), the J call TRBJ1-4; TRBD1 aligns across 8 bases. CDR3 length equals 16 residues. Germline trimming cut 1 base from V and 5 bases from J; bases unmatched to any gene: 6. Germline V lookup: CDR1 LGHDT, CDR2 YNNKEL (reference sequence). The CDR3 DNA is TGTGCCAGCAGCCAAGCAACCGGGACAGGAAATGAAAAACTGTTTTTT. Translated, it gives CASSQATGTGNEKLFF.

V is TRBV10-2 and J is TRBJ2-3, with 15 bases fitting TRBD2. Germline V lookup: CDR1 WSHSY, CDR2 SAAADI. J lost 5 bases, V lost 0 bases, and 12 bases had no gene match. This CDR3 is built from 20 residues. CDR3 sequence reads: CASSESRLWTSGGAGDTQYF. Here the CDR3 DNA reads TGCGCCAGCAGTGAGTCCAGATTGTGGACTAGCGGGGGGGCCGGAGATACGCAGTATTTT.

V is TRBV11-2 and J is TRBJ2-1; 12 bases fit TRBD2. The germline CDR1 and CDR2 sequences are SGHAT and FQNNGV. Trimming at V came to 4 bases and at J to 9 bases, leaving 16 bases not matched to a gene. The CDR3 sequence is 18 residues long. The CDR3 here is CASSSRLSSGGAGGEQFF. The CDR3 nucleotides are TGTGCCAGCAGCTCCCGGCTCTCTAGCGGGGGGGCCGGGGGTGAGCAGTTCTTC.

The chain joins TRBV5-1 to TRBJ2-3; possible D gene TRBD2, 6 bases. V lost 0 bases to trimming and J lost 7 bases, with 21 bases between them. The germline CDR1 and CDR2 sequences are SGHRS and YFSETQ. This CDR3 spans 17 amino acids. In DNA form, the CDR3 reads TGCGCCAGCAGCTTGGCAGCGGGTATGGGCTCCTCTTATACGCAGTATTTT. Protein product: CASSLAAGMGSSYTQYF.

The V and J genes are TRBV6-6 and TRBJ1-1; D is perhaps TRBD1 (5 bases). Per the germline V gene, CDR1 is MNHNY and CDR2 is SVGAGI (reference sequence). The V end was cut by 11 bases, the J end by 4 bases, with 14 bases between. The CDR3 is made up of 12 amino acids. CDR3: CASDAGGTEAFF. The CDR3 bases are TGTGCCTCCGACGCGGGGGGCACTGAAGCTTTCTTT.

In this sample, this clone turned up once. The V and J genes are TRBV7-2 and TRBJ1-6, with 9 bases identical to TRBD1. This CDR3 has 17 residues. V shed 0 bases and J 9 bases; nucleotides not matched to a gene: 9. The germline V gene encodes CDR1 SGHTA and CDR2 FQGNSA. CDR3 in DNA: TGTGCCAGCAGCTTAGCGGCCCAGACAGGGGGTGGTTCACCCCTCCACTTT. Encoded protein: CASSLAAQTGGGSPLHF.

V usage is TRBV4-1 and J usage is TRBJ2-5; possibly TRBD1 or TRBD2 for D (5 bases each). V dropped 0 bases and J dropped 2 bases, with 16 bases sitting between them. CDR1 and CDR2 (germline): MGHRA, YSYEKL. This CDR3 has 17 amino acids. In DNA, the CDR3 is TGCGCCAGCAGCCAAGATGGAGCTTCGGGGCCGCAAGAGACCCAGTACTTC. Amino acids: CASSQDGASGPQETQYF.

This clone was observed a few times. This chain links TRBV4-1 with TRBJ1-2; D call uncertain. V was pared by 0 bases and J by 4 bases, with 15 bases between. The CDR3 has 16 amino acids. Germline CDR1 and CDR2: MGHRA and YSYEKL. CDR3 bases: TGCGCCAGCAGCCAAGATGGATCCGGGAACACCTATGGCTACACCTTC. It specifies CASSQDGSGNTYGYTF.

In this sample, this clone turned up a few times. The J gene is TRBJ1-5, the V gene TRBV10-3; D is perhaps TRBD1 (5 bases). Germline CDR1 and CDR2: ENHRY and SYGVKD. Trimming stripped 2 bases from V and 4 bases from J, with 12 bases between. The CDR3 is made up of 15 amino acids. The CDR3 protein is CAISEGGLSNQPQHF. Written as DNA, the CDR3 is TGTGCCATCAGTGAGGGGGGATTGTCGAATCAGCCCCAGCATTTT.

The V gene is TRBV3-1 (or the pseudogene TRBV3-2), the J gene TRBJ2-2; D may be TRBD1 (5 bases). The V end lost 6 bases, the J end lost 12 bases, and 11 bases lay between the germline ends. The CDR3 contains 11 residues. From germline, CDR1 is LGHDT and CDR2 YNNKEL (reference sequence). Here the CDR3 DNA reads TGTGCCAGCAGGGGGCAGCTTAAGCTGTTTTTT. Translated, it gives CASRGQLKLFF.

This clone was detected once. The chain joins TRBV5-5 to TRBJ1-1, with TRBD1 identical over 7 bases. J was trimmed by 1 base and V by 4 bases; bases with no gene match: 13. The length of the CDR3 is 17 residues. Looked up from germline, CDR1 is SGHKS and CDR2 is YYEKEE (reference sequence). The DNA for the CDR3 is TGTGCCAGCAGCCTACTAATGACAGGGTGGGGGAACACTGAAGCTTTCTTT. This codes for CASSLLMTGWGNTEAFF.